Below, 6 T cell receptor beta chains from the same sample are listed, as sequenced in a study of blood T cell repertoires in COVID-19. The assay was immunoSEQ multiplex PCR, and TCRdb's table has in-frame clones only and misses some. In the table there are about 250,000 clones, roughly nine tenths of which are singletons. The sample consisted of PBMCs or T cells enriched from blood (not recorded which). All receptors derive from a woman aged 45-60 years who had recovered from COVID-19.

The gene calls are TRBV6-6 and TRBJ1-3; D is undetermined. Germline V gene lookup returns CDR1 MNHNY and CDR2 SVGAGI (reference sequence). Between the trimmed V and J ends, which lost 5 bases and 4 bases, there was a span of 12 bases. The CDR3 extends over 14 amino acids. The DNA for the CDR3 is TGTGCCAGCAGTACCTCCGGGAGAGGAAACACCATATATTTT. Translated: CASSTSGRGNTIYF.

The genes are TRBV11-2 and TRBJ2-7; 8 nucleotides match TRBD2. V was pared by 1 base and J by 6 bases, with 8 bases of the junction left unmatched. Germline V gene sequence: CDR1 SGHAT, CDR2 FQNNGV. The length of the CDR3 is 15 residues. CDR3 amino acids: CASSLVAGTSFEQYF. The DNA of the CDR3 is TGTGCCAGCAGCTTAGTGGCCGGGACTAGTTTCGAGCAGTACTTC.

This chain connects TRBV29-1 to TRBJ2-7; 8 bases line up with TRBD2. Per the germline V gene, CDR1 is SQVTM and CDR2 is ANQGSEA. After removal of 5 bases from V and 0 bases from J, the junction contained 6 bases not matched to a gene. This CDR3 has 14 residues. The CDR3 DNA reads as TGCAGCGTTCTCAAGCGGGAGAGCTCCTACGAGCAGTACTTC. Translating gives CSVLKRESSYEQYF.

The chain links TRBV6-2 or TRBV6-3 to TRBJ2-7, with 9 bases aligning to TRBD2. Trimming at V came to 5 bases and at J to 6 bases, leaving 8 bases not matched to a gene. CDR3 size: 14 residues. Germline V lookup: CDR1 MNHEY, CDR2 SVGEGT. The CDR3 loop reads CASSGSGGPSEQYF. Here the CDR3 DNA reads TGTGCCAGCAGTGGTAGCGGGGGTCCCTCCGAGCAGTACTTC.

The chain has TRBV18 and TRBJ2-5; a weak D match, TRBD1 (5 bases). Trimming took off 1 base at V and 1 base at J, with 7 bases between the two ends. The CDR3 is made up of 14 amino acids. From germline, CDR1 is KGHSH and CDR2 LQKENI. The CDR3 reads CASSPQGPQETQYF. The CDR3 coding sequence is TGTGCCAGCTCACCACAGGGGCCCCAAGAGACCCAGTACTTC.

Regarding this clone: The identical CDR3 is also encoded by other nucleotide sequences in the sample. The V call is TRBV6-2 or TRBV6-3, the J call TRBJ2-7, with a weak D call TRBD1 (5 bases). The CDR3 consists of 13 residues. Trimming pared 0 bases from V and 3 bases from J, leaving 6 bases between. Germline assignment: CDR1 MNHEY and CDR2 SVGEGT. The CDR3 nucleotides read TGTGCCAGCAGTTACTCCGACAGCTACGAGCAGTACTTC. This gives the protein CASSYSDSYEQYF.